These T cell receptor beta chains were read from a single sample in a study of shared clonotypes between healthy human individuals. Clones were sequenced by immunoSEQ multiplex PCR, and TCRdb holds only the in-frame ones, with some missing. The sample lists about 1.1 million clones; approximately 80% were seen once. Material: memory CD4+ T cells from PBMCs. These receptors were collected from a man aged 18-30 years in good health. Some clones in this sample may be carry-over from other donors' samples. Each CDR3 is given with its conserved first and last residue.

J gene,V gene,CDR3 length,CDR3 protein
TRBJ2-1,TRBV11-3,14,CASSSQGSYNEQFF
TRBJ2-2,TRBV5-1,14,CASSPGWGAGELFF
TRBJ2-2,TRBV7-2,15,CASSPTTGVTGELFF
TRBJ2-7,TRBV28,16,CASRRAGTGGSYEQYF
TRBJ2-7,TRBV7-2,14,CASSLGNRGLEQYF
TRBJ2-1,TRBV6-6,14,CASRSGTGVVEQFF
TRBJ1-1,TRBV29-1,15,CSGSPGWGMNTEAFF
TRBJ1-2,TRBV27,16,CASSASRAAAGYGYTF
TRBJ1-5,TRBV5-1,14,CASSFGQGNQPQHF
TRBJ2-7,TRBV29-1,14,CSVEVGPFTYEQYF
TRBJ1-1,TRBV19,15,CASSMQGQVNTEAFF
TRBJ2-4,TRBV10-3,12,CATSGVGDIQYF
TRBJ2-2,TRBV11-3,14,CASTSTSGPRELFF
TRBJ2-7,TRBV6-6,12,CASSREFYEQYF
TRBJ1-1,TRBV4-1,17,CASSQGRQGPRNTEAFF
TRBJ2-3,TRBV19,14,CASSLQGGTDTQYF
TRBJ2-1,TRBV6-6,15,CASSYQSPANNEQFF
TRBJ2-5,TRBV10-3,15,CAISARDRDQETQYF
TRBJ2-3,TRBV27,14,CASTDEGPTDTQYF
TRBJ2-3,TRBV10-1,13,CASSRQGTDTQYF
TRBJ1-1,TRBV6-5,13,CASSYGRNTEAFF
TRBJ1-2,TRBV2,13,CASSLQGIDGYTF
TRBJ1-3,TRBV28,16,CASSLRGALEGNTIYF
TRBJ1-5,TRBV28,13,CASSPDRDQPQHF
TRBJ2-5,TRBV30,12,CAWITDGETQYF
TRBJ2-7,TRBV5-4,15,CASSSMLGDSGRKYF
TRBJ1-4,TRBV6-1,15,CASSPQGRTNEKLFF
TRBJ1-4,TRBV5-1,14,CASSEGPSGEKLFF
TRBJ2-1,TRBV5-1,13,CASSPDSHNEQFF
TRBJ2-7,TRBV27,11,CASSSFYEQYF
TRBJ2-5,TRBV28,13,CASSLGGAQTQYF
TRBJ2-7,TRBV5-6,14,CASSTRQGPSEQYF
TRBJ1-2,TRBV30,16,CAWSQSGGNPNYGYTF